Following are 5 T cell receptor beta chains from one sample sequenced in a study of long-term antiretroviral therapy in people with HIV. Runs used v3.0 of the immunoSEQ assay and were done at survey level. Clones were read by immunoSEQ multiplex PCR, and TCRdb kept only the in-frame ones, dropping some. The sample contains some 20,000 clones, about 91% of which appear only once. The material sequenced was unsorted PBMCs, taken 2.1 years after starting antiretroviral therapy. Source of these receptors: a man aged 18 to 35 with HIV.

For the CDR3, the DNA is TGTGCCACCTCACCTGGGACTAGCGGGAGAAGCGGGGAGCTGTTTTTT. Residues: CATSPGTSGRSGELFF. V usage is TRBV19 and J usage is TRBJ2-2, with 14 bases lining up with TRBD2. This CDR3 is 16 amino acids long. Germline V gene lookup returns CDR1 LNHDA and CDR2 SQIVND (reference sequence). V lost 10 bases, J lost 7 bases, and 11 bases stayed unmatched.

The rearrangement links TRBV4-3 to TRBJ2-3, with D possibly TRBD2 on 6 matching bases. CDR1 is LGHNA, CDR2 YSLEER, per germline. CDR3 length: 15 residues. Trimming removed 1 base at V and 4 bases at J, with 12 bases between. CDR3 nucleotides: TGCGCCAGCAGCCAAGGGGCCTCGGGAGCAGATACGCAGTATTTT. Translation: CASSQGASGADTQYF.

The chain recombines TRBV29-1 with TRBJ2-7; a possible D gene is TRBD2 (6 bases). This CDR3 is built from 12 residues. CDR1 is SQVTM, CDR2 ANQGSEA, per germline. Trimming stripped 6 bases from V and 6 bases from J, with 15 bases between. The CDR3 sequence: CSVGLVGSEQYF. The CDR3 DNA is TGCAGCGTGGGACTCGTAGGCTCCGAGCAGTACTTC.

The chain carries TRBV9 and TRBJ2-7, with D unclear. V lost 6 bases and J 7 bases, leaving 11 bases between the germline ends. The CDR3 consists of 11 residues. Germline CDR1 reads SGDLS; CDR2 reads YYNGEE. The CDR3: CASTGRGEQYF. CDR3 nucleotides: TGTGCCAGCACCGGTCGTGGAGAGCAGTACTTC.

The chain employs TRBV7-9 and TRBJ1-1, with D hard to call. Germline V gives CDR1 SEHNR, CDR2 FQNEAQ (reference sequence). The CDR3 totals 17 residues. V lost 3 bases to trimming and J lost 0 bases, with 17 bases between them. CDR3 DNA: TGTGCCAGCAGCTTCCCGGAAGGCGGGAGTATGAACACTGAAGCTTTCTTT. Translation: CASSFPEGGSMNTEAFF.